This T cell receptor (beta chain) was identified during a study of blood T cell repertoires in COVID-19. Study-wide background: PBMCs, B-cell-depleted T cells, or T cells provided the cDNA or gDNA that made up the material.

Assay: immunoSEQ multiplex PCR; the TCRdb copy retains only in-frame clones and omits some. The data hold under 150,000 clones, with about four fifths observed a single time. The length of the CDR3 is 19 residues. From germline, CDR1 is MNHEY and CDR2 SMNVEV (reference sequence). With 5 bases removed from V and 7 bases from J, the gap between germline ends came to 30 bases. This sequence originates from a woman aged 60-75 years with acute or convalescent COVID-19. The chain recombines TRBV27 with TRBJ2-1; TRBD2 is a possible D gene (6 bases). The sequencing input was peripheral blood. This CDR3 reads CASSITWVGRESGRNEQFF. CDR3 nucleotides: TGTGCCAGCAGTATAACGTGGGTAGGGAGAGAATCGGGGAGGAATGAGCAGTTCTTC.